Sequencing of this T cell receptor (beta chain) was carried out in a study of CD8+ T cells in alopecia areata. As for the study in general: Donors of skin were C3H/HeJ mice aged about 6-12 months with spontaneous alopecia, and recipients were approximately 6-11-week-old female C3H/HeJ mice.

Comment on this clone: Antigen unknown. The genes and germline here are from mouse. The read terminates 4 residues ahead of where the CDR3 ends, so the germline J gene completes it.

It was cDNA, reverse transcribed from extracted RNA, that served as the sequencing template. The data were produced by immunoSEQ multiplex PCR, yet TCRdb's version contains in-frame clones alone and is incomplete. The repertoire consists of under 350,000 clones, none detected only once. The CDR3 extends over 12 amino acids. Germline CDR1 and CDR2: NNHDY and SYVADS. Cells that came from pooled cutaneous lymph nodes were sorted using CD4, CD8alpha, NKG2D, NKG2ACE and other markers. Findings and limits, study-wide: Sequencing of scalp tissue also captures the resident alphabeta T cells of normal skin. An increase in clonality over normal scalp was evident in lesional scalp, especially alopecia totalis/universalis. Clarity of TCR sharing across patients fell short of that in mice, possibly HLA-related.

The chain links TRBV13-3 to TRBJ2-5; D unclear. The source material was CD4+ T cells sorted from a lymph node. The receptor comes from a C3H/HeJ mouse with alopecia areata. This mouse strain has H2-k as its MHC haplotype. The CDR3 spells CASSGHKDTQYF. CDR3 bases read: TGTGCCAGCAGTGGACACAAAGAC.